Below are 24 T cell receptor beta chains sequenced from a single sample in a study of radiotherapy plus CTLA-4 blockade in lung cancer. Only in-frame clones appear in the TCRdb table, and some are missing; sequencing was by immunoSEQ multiplex PCR. The data hold 43,000 or so clones, with 73% observed a single time. The material was peripheral blood, obtained from a patient treated with radiotherapy plus ipilimumab. The receptors shown here come from a human donor with non-small cell lung cancer who had a complete response to radiotherapy plus ipilimumab.

A single count supports this clone. The rearrangement uses TRBV6-5 and TRBJ1-5; D not certain. V dropped 5 bases and J dropped 4 bases, with 6 bases sitting between them. Germline V gene sequence: CDR1 MNHEY, CDR2 SVGAGI. This CDR3 has 12 amino acids. The CDR3 bases are TGTGCCAGCAGTGCACTTAATCAGCCCCAGCATTTT. It specifies CASSALNQPQHF.

This clone was seen only a few times. The chain links TRBV7-2 to TRBJ1-2; 7 bases are a match to TRBD1. The CDR3 extends over 13 amino acids. V trimming: 5 bases; J trimming: 8 bases; junction bases outside the gene matches: 8. Germline assignment: CDR1 SGHTA and CDR2 FQGNSA. CDR3: CASSHRQGIGYTF. For the CDR3, the DNA is TGTGCCAGCAGCCACCGACAGGGTATCGGCTACACCTTC.

The chain joins TRBV7-8 to TRBJ1-2; 7 bases match TRBD1. The CDR3 runs 14 residues. V lost 5 bases to trimming and J lost 5 bases; unmatched junction nucleotides: 8. Germline values: CDR1 SGHVS, CDR2 FQNEAQ. CDR3 region: CASSPYQGVYGYTF. In DNA, the CDR3 is TGTGCCAGCAGCCCATATCAGGGGGTGTATGGCTACACCTTC.

The chain couples TRBV28 to TRBJ2-5, with 7 positions matching TRBD1. J was trimmed by 7 bases and V by 4 bases; bases with no gene match: 12. Germline V gene sequence: CDR1 MDHEN, CDR2 SYDVKM. The CDR3 consists of 15 residues. This chain's CDR3 is CASSYKGGRLGTQYF. CDR3 DNA sequence: TGTGCCAGCAGTTATAAAGGGGGCAGGCTAGGGACCCAGTACTTC.

The chain employs TRBV7-9 and TRBJ1-1, with D unresolved. Germline CDR1 and CDR2: SEHNR and FQNEAQ (reference sequence). CDR3 length equals 13 residues. V was trimmed by 8 bases and J by 4 bases, leaving 14 bases between them. The CDR3 here is CASVPRAITEAFF. The CDR3 DNA is TGTGCCAGCGTCCCGCGGGCTATCACTGAAGCTTTCTTT.

This chain connects TRBV2 to TRBJ1-1, with 8 bases lining up with TRBD1. CDR3 length: 16 amino acids. J was trimmed by 1 base and V by 7 bases; bases with no gene match: 11. The germline V gene encodes CDR1 SNHLY and CDR2 FYNNEI. CDR3 sequence (DNA): TGTGCCAGCAAGAGCGCCCGGACAGGGAGGAACACTGAAGCTTTCTTT. Encoded protein: CASKSARTGRNTEAFF.

The chain employs TRBV5-4 and TRBJ1-3, with D maybe TRBD1 (6 bases). Per the germline V gene, CDR1 is SGHNT and CDR2 is YYREEE (reference sequence). Trimming stripped 3 bases from V and 0 bases from J, with 10 bases between. This CDR3 contains 15 residues. CDR3 DNA: TGTGCCAGCAGCTATACAGGGAGCTCTGGAAACACCATATATTTT. Translation: CASSYTGSSGNTIYF.

The gene calls are TRBV10-3 and TRBJ2-7; D is possibly TRBD1 (7 bases). Germline V gene data show CDR1 as ENHRY and CDR2 as SYGVKD. The CDR3 has 14 amino acids. Trimming stripped 5 bases from V and 1 base from J, with 12 bases between. The CDR3 region is CAISNQGGSYEQYF. The CDR3 bases are TGTGCCATCAGTAACCAGGGGGGATCCTACGAGCAGTACTTC.

The CDR3 sequence is CASSERSSRYTF. In nucleotides, the CDR3 is TGTGCCAGCAGTGAGAGGTCATCCCGCTACACCTTC. The genes are TRBV2 and TRBJ1-2; D not certain. The CDR3 extends over 12 amino acids. Germline loops: CDR1 SNHLY, CDR2 FYNNEI. V was shortened by 3 bases and J by 9 bases, with 11 bases between the two germline ends.

This chain joins TRBV28 and TRBJ1-1; TRBD1 is a possible D gene (5 bases). This CDR3 spans 14 amino acids. V lost 8 bases and J 4 bases, leaving 17 bases between the germline ends. In germline, CDR1 is MDHEN, CDR2 SYDVKM. CDR3 protein: CASVSGSWSTEAFF. The CDR3, as DNA: TGTGCCAGCGTCTCAGGGTCGTGGAGCACTGAAGCTTTCTTT.

The CDR3 is CASSVGLTSGETQYF. CDR3 DNA sequence: TGTGCCAGCAGCGTAGGTTTAACTAGCGGAGAGACCCAGTACTTC. The V and J genes are TRBV9 and TRBJ2-5, with TRBD2 matching over 8 bases. The CDR3 consists of 15 residues. Per germline, CDR1 SGDLS and CDR2 YYNGEE. V lost 0 bases and J lost 4; bases outside the gene matches: 5.

The chain uses TRBV18 and TRBJ2-7; unclear D gene. Between the trimmed V and J ends, which lost 2 bases and 3 bases, there was a span of 14 bases. Germline CDR1 is KGHSH and CDR2 is LQKENI. The CDR3 extends over 15 amino acids. CDR3 sequence: CASSPGSGGNYEQYF. The CDR3 nucleotides are TGTGCCAGCTCACCAGGTAGTGGCGGAAACTACGAGCAGTACTTC.

The chain joins TRBV11-1 to TRBJ1-1; TRBD1 agrees at 8 bases. Per germline, CDR1 SGHAT and CDR2 FQDESV (reference sequence). The CDR3 is 14 residues long. V lost 6 bases and J lost 2; bases outside the gene matches: 5. The CDR3 DNA is TGTGCCAGCAGTTCGGGACAGGAAAACACTGAAGCTTTCTTT. Encoded protein: CASSSGQENTEAFF. The full variable domain, with the rest looked up from reference TRBV11-1 and TRBJ1-1, is EAEVAQSPRYKITEKSQAVAFWCDPISGHATLYWYRQILGQGPELLVQFQDESVVDDSQLPKDRFSAERLKGVDSTLKIQPAELGDSAMYLCASSSGQENTEAFFGQGTRLTVV.

The chain carries TRBV9 and TRBJ2-2, with no clear D. Germline-derived CDR1 and CDR2 are SGDLS and YYNGEE. Trimming removed 4 bases from V and 4 bases from J, with 8 bases in between. The CDR3 extends over 13 amino acids. The CDR3 DNA reads TGTGCCAGCAGCCAAAGCGTCACCGGGGAGCTGTTTTTT. Amino acid sequence: CASSQSVTGELFF.

The V and J genes are TRBV30 and TRBJ2-2; D is possibly TRBD2 (5 bases). Per germline, CDR1 GTSNPN and CDR2 SVGIG (reference sequence). V dropped 0 bases and J dropped 5 bases, with 16 bases sitting between them. This CDR3 region has 16 residues. The DNA for the CDR3 is TGTGCCTGGAGTGTATATATGGGTTCGGGGACCGGGGAGCTGTTTTTT. Its translation is CAWSVYMGSGTGELFF. Together with reference TRBV30 and TRBJ2-2, the CDR3 gives the full variable domain: SQTIHQWPATLVQPVGSPLSLECTVEGTSNPNLYWYRQAAGRGLQLLFYSVGIGQISSEVPQNLSASRPQDRQFILSSKKLLLSDSGFYLCAWSVYMGSGTGELFFGEGSRLTVL.

The V call is TRBV5-1, the J call TRBJ1-1, with D unclear. The CDR3 has 15 amino acids. Trimming cost V 3 bases and J 4 bases, with 16 bases left between them. Germline CDR1 and CDR2: SGHRS and YFSETQ. The CDR3 loop is CASSSEGSMGTEAFF. The CDR3 DNA reads TGCGCCAGCAGCTCCGAGGGCAGTATGGGCACTGAAGCTTTCTTT.

The chain combines TRBV7-8 with TRBJ2-5; perhaps TRBD2 as D (5 bases). Trimming cost V 1 base and J 1 base, with 10 bases left between them. Per the germline V gene, CDR1 is SGHVS and CDR2 is FQNEAQ. The CDR3 runs to 15 residues. CDR3 in amino acids: CASSLGVGAQETQYF. The DNA for the CDR3 is TGTGCCAGCAGCTTAGGCGTGGGAGCCCAAGAGACCCAGTACTTC. The full variable domain, completed using reference TRBV7-8 and TRBJ2-5, is GAGVSQSPRYKVAKRGQDVALRCDPISGHVSLFWYQQALGQGPEFLTYFQNEAQLDKSGLPSDRFFAERPEGSVSTLKIQRTQQEDSAVYLCASSLGVGAQETQYFGPGTRLLVL.

The chain uses TRBV5-1 and TRBJ2-2; 8 bases match TRBD1. Germline values: CDR1 SGHRS, CDR2 YFSETQ. Germline trimming cut 4 bases from V and 3 bases from J; bases unmatched to any gene: 2. The CDR3 is 14 residues long. This CDR3 reads CASSVTGDTGELFF. The CDR3 DNA sequence: TGCGCCAGCAGCGTGACAGGGGACACCGGGGAGCTGTTTTTT. Looking up the rest from reference TRBV5-1 and TRBJ2-2 gives the full variable domain: KAGVTQTPRYLIKTRGQQVTLSCSPISGHRSVSWYQQTPGQGLQFLFEYFSETQRNKGNFPGRFSGRQFSNSRSEMNVSTLELGDSALYLCASSVTGDTGELFFGEGSRLTVL.

This clone was detected once. This chain links TRBV4-1 with TRBJ2-6, with D hard to call. The germline V and J ends were trimmed by 0 bases and 0 bases, with 12 bases remaining between them. This CDR3 has 18 residues. Per germline, CDR1 MGHRA and CDR2 YSYEKL. In nucleotides, the CDR3 is TGCGCCAGCAGCCAAGATCCCTCGGGTAACTCTGGGGCCAACGTCCTGACTTTC. Translated: CASSQDPSGNSGANVLTF.

The chain has TRBV5-1 and TRBJ2-2; TRBD1 matches 8 bases. Trimming cost V 4 bases and J 4 bases; bases outside gene matches: 9. The CDR3 consists of 16 residues. The germline CDR1 and CDR2 sequences are SGHRS and YFSETQ. This CDR3 reads CASSARRTGPTGELFF. The CDR3 region has the DNA TGCGCCAGCAGCGCCCGGAGGACAGGGCCCACCGGGGAGCTGTTTTTT.

J is TRBJ2-1 and V is TRBV7-2; TRBD2 aligns across 7 bases. The CDR3 is made up of 15 amino acids. Germline V gives CDR1 SGHTA, CDR2 FQGNSA. J lost 5 bases, V lost 8 bases, and 12 bases had no gene match. DNA of the CDR3: TGTGCCAGCGGATCCGGGACTATTCGTAACAATGAGCAGTTCTTC. It yields the protein CASGSGTIRNNEQFF.

The rearrangement uses TRBV4-1 and TRBJ2-2, with 7 bases lining up with TRBD2. Germline assignment: CDR1 MGHRA and CDR2 YSYEKL. The CDR3 is made up of 16 amino acids. Losses at the gene ends were 0 bases for V and 4 bases for J; bases not matched to a gene: 5. The CDR3 loop reads CASSQEGGYFTGELFF. DNA of the CDR3: TGCGCCAGCAGCCAAGAGGGGGGGTATTTCACCGGGGAGCTGTTTTTT.

The gene calls are TRBV7-8 and TRBJ2-3; 7 bases are shared with TRBD2. The V gene's germline CDR1 is SGHVS and CDR2 FQNEAQ. J was trimmed by 4 bases and V by 5 bases; bases with no gene match: 12. The CDR3 extends over 16 amino acids. CDR3 amino acids: CASSPPLERGADTQYF. The DNA of the CDR3 is TGTGCCAGCAGCCCCCCTCTCGAGCGGGGCGCAGATACGCAGTATTTT. Together with reference TRBV7-8 and TRBJ2-3, the CDR3 gives the full variable domain: GAGVSQSPRYKVAKRGQDVALRCDPISGHVSLFWYQQALGQGPEFLTYFQNEAQLDKSGLPSDRFFAERPEGSVSTLKIQRTQQEDSAVYLCASSPPLERGADTQYFGPGTRLTVL.

The chain recombines TRBV5-6 with TRBJ1-5, with D maybe TRBD1 (6 bases). This CDR3 region has 14 residues. CDR1 is SGHDT, CDR2 YYEEEE, per germline. V was trimmed by 3 bases and J by 3 bases, leaving 10 bases between them. CDR3 coding DNA: TGTGCCAGCAGCTCTGGACAGAACAATCAGCCCCAGCATTTT. Protein sequence: CASSSGQNNQPQHF.